This TCR beta chain came from a study of identifying expanded T cells in peripheral blood. Study results and caveats: Two-week clone count variance significantly increased as total template count grew.

With respect to this clone: As yet, its antigen is unknown.

V lost 4 bases, J lost 6 bases, and 12 bases lay in between. CDR1 is GTSNPN, CDR2 SVGIG, per germline (reference sequence). This CDR3 contains 13 residues. The data were produced by immunoSEQ multiplex PCR, yet TCRdb's version contains in-frame clones alone and is incomplete. The table shows roughly 96,000 clones, with approximately 85% occurring only once. Collection occurred without any documented infections or immune events in donors. The chain links TRBV30 to TRBJ2-2; D is possibly TRBD1 (5 bases). Sample: blood. The sequence was obtained from a person between 18 and 75 years old in good health. Here the CDR3 DNA reads TGTGCCTGGACAGGGTGGTCGTCCGGGGAGCTGTTTTTT. As protein: CAWTGWSSGELFF.